This T cell receptor beta chain originates from a study of CD8 T cells in ankylosing spondylitis. The ends were cut back, 5 bases at V and 5 bases at J, with 12 bases in the middle. The CDR3 has 13 residues. Germline loops: CDR1 DFQATT, CDR2 SNEGSKA (reference sequence). Using its own MiXCR run on the 5' RACE reads, TCRdb lists one record per CDR3 protein. There are 230,000 or so distinct CDR3 sequences in the sample; 15% to 20% occur only once, and around 30% lies in the top ten. This sequence originates from a male donor with ankylosing spondylitis or in good health (not recorded which). The sequenced sample was blood, either unsorted or a sorted T cell fraction (not recorded which). The rearrangement uses TRBV20-1 and TRBJ2-2, with D uncertain. The CDR3 region is CSAALVRTGELFF. In DNA form, the CDR3 reads TGCAGTGCTGCCCTAGTAAGGACCGGGGAGCTGTTTTTT.